The 26 T cell receptor beta chains below were found in one sample sequenced in a study of immune evolution from preneoplasia to lung adenocarcinoma (dated by TCRdb to the early 2020s). Libraries were built with the immunoSEQ multiplex PCR assay. TCRdb stores this immuneACCESS table with in-frame sequences only. Part of the clones is absent; in the studies checked, under half of the shortfall reflects unresolved V genes, and no reason is known for the rest. This sample lists around 3,500 clones; approximately 80% were detected once. Of the sample, 5% to 6.5% is held by the ten largest clones. Sequencing was performed on FFPE lung adenocarcinoma in situ tissue. The cell subset or site label for this specimen denotes: preinvasive adenocarcinoma in situ (AIS). The receptors originated from a person aged 70 to 85 with lung adenocarcinoma.

This clone was detected once. This chain joins TRBV18 and TRBJ2-7, with 10 bases aligning to TRBD2. Looked up from germline, CDR1 is KGHSH and CDR2 is LQKENI. CDR3 size: 17 residues. V was clipped by 4 bases and J by 2 bases; unmatched bases: 11. The DNA for the CDR3 is TGTGCCAGCTCACTCGACGGACTAGCGGCTTACCCCTACGAGCAGTACTTC. Amino acids: CASSLDGLAAYPYEQYF.

The chain joins TRBV6-1 to TRBJ1-4; D is perhaps TRBD1 (6 bases). The CDR3 spans 15 residues. Germline CDR1 is MNHNS and CDR2 is SASEGT. V lost 1 base and J 8 bases, leaving 14 bases between the germline ends. The CDR3 here is CASSEGSQGREKLFF. As DNA, the CDR3 is TGTGCCAGCAGTGAAGGTTCTCAGGGGAGAGAAAAACTGTTTTTT.

The chain links TRBV27 to TRBJ2-2; 10 positions agree with TRBD2. This CDR3 is 16 amino acids long. The ends lost 4 bases at V and 7 bases at J; junction bases unmatched: 9. CDR1 is MNHEY and CDR2 is SMNVEV in the germline V gene (reference sequence). CDR3: CASSSPSGSWGGELFF. CDR3 in DNA: TGTGCCAGCAGTTCCCCTAGCGGGAGTTGGGGCGGGGAGCTGTTTTTT.

The V call is TRBV6-1, the J call TRBJ1-2; unclear D gene. V was pared by 6 bases and J by 4 bases, with 9 bases between. Germline CDR1 and CDR2: MNHNS and SASEGT. CDR3 length: 12 residues. The CDR3 coding sequence is TGTGCCAGCAGACCCGGAGGCTATGGCTACACCTTC. The encoded protein is CASRPGGYGYTF.

The chain joins TRBV7-9 to TRBJ2-3, with D perhaps TRBD1 (6 bases). V lost 1 base, J lost 6 bases, and 14 bases lay in between. Looked up from germline, CDR1 is SEHNR and CDR2 is FQNEAQ (reference sequence). The CDR3 runs 15 residues. This chain's CDR3 is CASSLEAGVRDTQYF. DNA for the CDR3: TGTGCCAGCAGCTTAGAGGCAGGGGTTAGGGATACGCAGTATTTT.

This chain links TRBV25-1 with TRBJ1-4; 7 nucleotides match TRBD1. The J segment lost 4 bases and the V segment lost 6 bases, leaving 2 bases of the junction unmatched. The CDR3 runs 13 residues. CDR1 and CDR2 (germline): MGHDK, SYGVNS. The CDR3 region is CASRQGINEKLFF. The CDR3 coding sequence is TGTGCCAGCAGACAGGGGATTAATGAAAAACTGTTTTTT.

The V call is TRBV6-6, the J call TRBJ2-3; 8 nucleotides match TRBD2. The CDR3 extends over 16 amino acids. Germline lookup yields CDR1 MNHNY and CDR2 SVGAGI (reference sequence). The junction had 6 bases not matched to a gene; V was cut back by 0 bases and J by 4 bases. The chain's CDR3 is CASSYSEREQSDTQYF. Written as DNA, the CDR3 is TGTGCCAGCAGTTACTCGGAGCGGGAGCAGTCAGATACGCAGTATTTT.

DNA for the CDR3: TGTGCCAGCAGCTTAGCCGGGGGGGATCAGCCCCAGCATTTT. It specifies CASSLAGGDQPQHF. This sequence joins TRBV7-9 and TRBJ1-5, with D possibly TRBD1 on 5 matching bases. Trimming removed 0 bases from V and 5 bases from J, with 8 bases in between. The CDR3 runs to 14 residues. Germline loops: CDR1 SEHNR, CDR2 FQNEAQ (reference sequence).

V and J are TRBV18 and TRBJ2-6; no reliable D call. The CDR3 spans 16 residues. With 6 bases removed from V and 0 bases from J, the gap between germline ends came to 12 bases. The germline gives CDR1 KGHSH, CDR2 LQKENI. CDR3 sequence (DNA): TGTGCCAGCTCGGCCGCCTTTAACTCTGGGGCCAACGTCCTGACTTTC. It codes for CASSAAFNSGANVLTF.

J is TRBJ2-7 and V is TRBV10-2, with 8 bases identical to TRBD2. Germline V gene sequence: CDR1 WSHSY, CDR2 SAAADI. V trimming: 0 bases; J trimming: 3 bases; junction bases outside the gene matches: 1. The CDR3 is 14 residues long. The DNA of the CDR3 is TGCGCCAGCAGTGAGTCTAGCGGGGTCTACGAGCAGTACTTC. Protein product: CASSESSGVYEQYF.

The J gene is TRBJ1-5, the V gene TRBV11-1, with 9 nucleotides matching TRBD1. Germline V lookup: CDR1 SGHAT, CDR2 FQDESV (reference sequence). CDR3 length equals 16 residues. V was pared by 2 bases and J by 3 bases, with 5 bases of the junction left unmatched. CDR3 coding DNA: TGTGCCAGCAGCTTAACCGGACAGGGGATCAATCAGCCCCAGCATTTT. Its protein is CASSLTGQGINQPQHF. Full variable domain (rest looked up from reference TRBV11-1 and TRBJ1-5): EAEVAQSPRYKITEKSQAVAFWCDPISGHATLYWYRQILGQGPELLVQFQDESVVDDSQLPKDRFSAERLKGVDSTLKIQPAELGDSAMYLCASSLTGQGINQPQHFGDGTRLSIL.

In its sample, this clone was seen a few times. This chain joins TRBV19 and TRBJ2-5; 11 bases are a match to TRBD1. This CDR3 has 15 amino acids. V shed 7 bases, J shed 5 bases, and the junction held 9 bases outside the gene matches. Germline V gene lookup returns CDR1 LNHDA and CDR2 SQIVND (reference sequence). CDR3: CASKDVDRGRETQYF. DNA of the CDR3: TGTGCCAGTAAGGATGTGGACAGGGGGCGGGAGACCCAGTACTTC.

The V call is TRBV11-3, the J call TRBJ2-1; D possibly corresponds to TRBD1 (6 bases). V was pared by 8 bases and J by 4 bases, with 12 bases between. CDR1 SGHNT and CDR2 YENEEA come from the germline V gene. This CDR3 comprises 13 residues. DNA of the CDR3: TGTGCCAGCTCGAGGGGGATATACAATGAGCAGTTCTTC. Translation: CASSRGIYNEQFF.

CDR3 coding DNA: TGTGCCTGGAGAAATCGAGCCTTCCTCGGGAATGAGCAGTTCTTC. It is translated as CAWRNRAFLGNEQFF. The chain links TRBV30 to TRBJ2-1; D gene ambiguous. The length of the CDR3 is 15 residues. Germline V gene sequence: CDR1 GTSNPN, CDR2 SVGIG (reference sequence). V was cut by 3 bases and J by 7 bases, with 19 bases left in between. Full variable domain (remainder filled in from reference TRBV30 and TRBJ2-1): SQTIHQWPATLVQPVGSPLSLECTVEGTSNPNLYWYRQAAGRGLQLLFYSVGIGQISSEVPQNLSASRPQDRQFILSSKKLLLSDSGFYLCAWRNRAFLGNEQFFGPGTRLTVL.

The chain carries TRBV5-1 and TRBJ2-3; TRBD1 matches 8 bases. Germline CDR1 is SGHRS and CDR2 is YFSETQ. Trimming at V came to 6 bases and at J to 0 bases, leaving 3 bases not matched to a gene. This CDR3 has 14 residues. Here the CDR3 reads CASTRQGSTDTQYF. Here the CDR3 DNA reads TGCGCCAGCACCAGACAGGGGAGCACAGATACGCAGTATTTT.

This chain uses TRBV27 with TRBJ1-5; TRBD1 agrees at 7 bases. V lost 2 bases to trimming and J lost 0 bases; unmatched junction nucleotides: 1. The CDR3 is made up of 15 amino acids. Germline V CDR1 and CDR2: MNHEY, SMNVEV (reference sequence). CDR3 in amino acids: CASSLNRGSNQPQHF. The CDR3 nucleotides read TGTGCCAGCAGTTTAAACAGGGGTAGCAATCAGCCCCAGCATTTT.

This sequence joins TRBV5-5 and TRBJ1-4; D not certain. CDR1 and CDR2 from the germline V gene are SGHKS and YYEKEE (reference sequence). V lost 0 bases and J 4 bases, leaving 7 bases between the germline ends. CDR3 length: 14 amino acids. CDR3 in DNA: TGTGCCAGCAGCTTGGGCACAGTTAATGAAAAACTGTTTTTT. Translation: CASSLGTVNEKLFF.

This chain connects TRBV9 to TRBJ2-1, with D possibly matching TRBD2 (6 bases). This CDR3 has 15 residues. Trimming took 3 bases from V and 9 from J, leaving 19 bases between them. Germline assignment: CDR1 SGDLS and CDR2 YYNGEE. The CDR3 spells CASSARGDSRVEQFF. DNA for the CDR3: TGTGCCAGCAGCGCCCGAGGGGACTCTAGGGTTGAGCAGTTCTTC. Combining the CDR3 with reference TRBV9 and TRBJ2-1 gives the whole variable domain DSGVTQTPKHLITATGQRVTLRCSPRSGDLSVYWYQQSLDQGLQFLIQYYNGEERAKGNILERFSAQQFPDLHSELNLSSLELGDSALYFCASSARGDSRVEQFFGPGTRLTVL.

The chain employs TRBV7-9 and TRBJ1-4; D is undetermined. Germline CDR1 and CDR2: SEHNR and FQNEAQ (reference sequence). Between the trimmed V and J ends, which lost 5 bases and 0 bases, there was a span of 10 bases. This CDR3 has 15 amino acids. The DNA of the CDR3 is TGTGCCAGCAGCCCGAACTCCCCAACTAATGAAAAACTGTTTTTT. Protein product: CASSPNSPTNEKLFF. Based on the CDR3 plus reference TRBV7-9 and TRBJ1-4, the full variable domain is DTGVSQNPRHKITKRGQNVTFRCDPISEHNRLYWYRQTLGQGPEFLTYFQNEAQLEKSRLLSDRFSAERPKGSFSTLEIQRTEQGDSAMYLCASSPNSPTNEKLFFGSGTQLSVL.

The V gene is TRBV9, the J gene TRBJ2-2; the match to TRBD1 covers 12 bases. The V and J ends lost 1 base and 7 bases, in that order; junction bases with no gene match: 8. CDR3 length: 17 residues. Germline lookup yields CDR1 SGDLS and CDR2 YYNGEE. The CDR3 region has the DNA TGTGCCAGCAGCGTAACGGGACAGGGGGCGGAGAACGGGGAGCTGTTTTTT. Translating gives CASSVTGQGAENGELFF.

The rearrangement links TRBV28 to TRBJ1-4; D is ambiguous. Germline V gene sequence: CDR1 MDHEN, CDR2 SYDVKM. The CDR3 has 14 amino acids. V lost 10 bases to trimming and J lost 0 bases, with 12 bases between them. The CDR3 nucleotides read TGTGCCACTAAGACATTTACAACTAATGAAAAACTGTTTTTT. It yields the protein CATKTFTTNEKLFF.

CDR3 in DNA: TGTGCCAGCAGCTTAGCTCTAGGCTCAAACTACGAGCAGTACTTC. Translated: CASSLALGSNYEQYF. The chain is built from TRBV11-3 and TRBJ2-7; D ambiguous. Between the trimmed V and J ends, which lost 1 base and 3 bases, there was a span of 13 bases. Germline V gene data show CDR1 as SGHNT and CDR2 as YENEEA. The CDR3 covers 15 residues. The whole variable domain, filled in from reference TRBV11-3 and TRBJ2-7, reads EAGVVQSPRYKIIEKKQPVAFWCNPISGHNTLYWYLQNLGQGPELLIRYENEEAVDDSQLPKDRFSAERLKGVDSTLKIQPAELGDSAVYLCASSLALGSNYEQYFGPGTRLTVT.

The chain carries TRBV30 and TRBJ2-7; 11 nucleotides line up with TRBD2. CDR1 GTSNPN and CDR2 SVGIG come from the germline V gene (reference sequence). V lost 5 bases, J lost 1 base, and 19 bases stayed unmatched. The CDR3 has 19 amino acids. In nucleotides, the CDR3 is TGTGCCTGGCCCTCAGGGGGGACTAGCGGACCATTCAGGTCCTACGAGCAGTACTTC. Translated, it gives CAWPSGGTSGPFRSYEQYF. Looking up the rest from reference TRBV30 and TRBJ2-7 gives the full variable domain: SQTIHQWPATLVQPVGSPLSLECTVEGTSNPNLYWYRQAAGRGLQLLFYSVGIGQISSEVPQNLSASRPQDRQFILSSKKLLLSDSGFYLCAWPSGGTSGPFRSYEQYFGPGTRLTVT.

V gene TRBV5-4 combines with J gene TRBJ2-3; 14 positions agree with TRBD2. The CDR3 runs 14 residues. Trimming removed 3 bases from V and 6 bases from J; junction bases left unmatched: 0. Germline assignment: CDR1 SGHNT and CDR2 YYREEE (reference sequence). The CDR3 DNA reads as TGTGCCAGCAGCTGGACTAGCGGGAGGGATACGCAGTATTTT. Amino acid sequence: CASSWTSGRDTQYF.

V and J are TRBV9 and TRBJ2-7; the match to TRBD2 covers 9 bases. Looked up from germline, CDR1 is SGDLS and CDR2 is YYNGEE. Trimming at V came to 0 bases and at J to 4 bases, leaving 5 bases not matched to a gene. This CDR3 is built from 15 residues. CDR3 in amino acids: CASSVEASGMYEQYF. DNA of the CDR3: TGTGCCAGCAGCGTAGAGGCTAGCGGGATGTACGAGCAGTACTTC. The variable domain in full, completed from reference TRBV9 and TRBJ2-7, reads DSGVTQTPKHLITATGQRVTLRCSPRSGDLSVYWYQQSLDQGLQFLIQYYNGEERAKGNILERFSAQQFPDLHSELNLSSLELGDSALYFCASSVEASGMYEQYFGPGTRLTVT.

The chain recombines TRBV19 with TRBJ2-5; D is possibly TRBD2 (5 bases). V was clipped by 1 base and J by 2 bases, with 8 bases between them. CDR3 length: 14 residues. CDR1 is LNHDA, CDR2 SQIVND, per germline (reference sequence). DNA of the CDR3: TGTGCCAGTAGTATAGGTGGAGGACAAGAGACCCAGTACTTC. Residues: CASSIGGGQETQYF.